This T cell receptor beta chain originates from a study of T cell responses to AZD1222 COVID-19 vaccine. Study-wide findings and caveats: Spike regions recognized by vaccine-associated CD4 TCRs spanned the protein, led by 160-218 and 743-854.

Data came from immunoSEQ multiplex PCR; TCRdb stores just in-frame clones and leaves some out. There are roughly 93,000 clones in the sample; about 90% occur only once, and less than 3.5% lies in the top ten. This clone was seen a single time. Its antigen remains unidentified. This may arise from a read error, as a much more abundant clone is one base away. Other DNA sequences of this sample code for an identical CDR3. The sample was peripheral blood, taken on day 0 of MenACWY control vaccination. The receptor comes from an adult in good health.

CDR3: CASSLRDYEQYF. DNA of the CDR3: TGTGCCAGCAGCTTGAGGGACTACGAGCAGTACTTC. V and J are TRBV6-2 or TRBV6-3 and TRBJ2-7, with D perhaps TRBD2 (5 bases). In germline, CDR1 is MNHEY, CDR2 SVGEGT. This CDR3 has 12 amino acids. V was clipped by 6 bases and J by 3 bases, with 9 bases between them.